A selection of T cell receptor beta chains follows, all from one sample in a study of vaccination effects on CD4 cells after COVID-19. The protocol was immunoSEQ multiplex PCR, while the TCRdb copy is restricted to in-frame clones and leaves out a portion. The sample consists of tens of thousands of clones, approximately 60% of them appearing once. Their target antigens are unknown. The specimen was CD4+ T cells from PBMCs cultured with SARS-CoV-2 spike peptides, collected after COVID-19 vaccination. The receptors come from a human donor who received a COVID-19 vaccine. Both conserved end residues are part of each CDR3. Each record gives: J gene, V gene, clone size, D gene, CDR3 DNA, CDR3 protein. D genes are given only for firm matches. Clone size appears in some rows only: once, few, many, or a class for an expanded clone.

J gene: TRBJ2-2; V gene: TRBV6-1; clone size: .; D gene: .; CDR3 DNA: TGTGCCAGCAGGTTGACCCGAGGCGGGGAGCTGTTTTTT; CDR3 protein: CASRLTRGGELFF
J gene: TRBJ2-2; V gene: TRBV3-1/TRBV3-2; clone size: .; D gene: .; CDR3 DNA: TGTGCCAGCAGCCAAGCTCGGGGTACCGGGGAGCTGTTTTTT; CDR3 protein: CASSQARGTGELFF
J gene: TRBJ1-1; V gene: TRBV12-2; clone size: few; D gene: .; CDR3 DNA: TGTGCAAGTCGCCCAAGGACAGGGGTGAAGAACACTGAAGCTTTCTTT; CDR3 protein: CASRPRTGVKNTEAFF
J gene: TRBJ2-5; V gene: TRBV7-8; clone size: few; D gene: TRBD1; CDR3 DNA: TGTGCCAGCAGCTTATCGACAGGGACGGGTAGGGAGACCCAGTACTTC; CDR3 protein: CASSLSTGTGRETQYF
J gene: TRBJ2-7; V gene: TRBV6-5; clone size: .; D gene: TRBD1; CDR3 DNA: TGTGCCAGCAGCACATTCATAGCAGGGGGCTACGAGCAGTACTTC; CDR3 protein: CASSTFIAGGYEQYF
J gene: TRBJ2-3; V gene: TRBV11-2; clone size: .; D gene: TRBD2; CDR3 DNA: TGTGCCAGCAGCCCGGGACTAGCGGGGGGGAGGGGTACGCAGTATTTT; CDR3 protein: CASSPGLAGGRGTQYF
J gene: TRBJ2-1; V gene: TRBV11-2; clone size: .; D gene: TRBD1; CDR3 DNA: TGTGCCAGCAGCTCCGGACAGGGGAGCTCCTACAATGAGCAGTTCTTC; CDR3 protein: CASSSGQGSSYNEQFF
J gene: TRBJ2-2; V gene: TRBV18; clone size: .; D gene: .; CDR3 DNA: TGTGCCAGCTCACCAATATCTCAACTCACCGGGGAGCTGTTTTTT; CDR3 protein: CASSPISQLTGELFF
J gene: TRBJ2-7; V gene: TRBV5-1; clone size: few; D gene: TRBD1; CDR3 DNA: TGCGCCAGCAGACAAACACACCCGCTTCGACAGGGGGCAACCTACGAGCAGTACTTC; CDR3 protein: CASRQTHPLRQGATYEQYF
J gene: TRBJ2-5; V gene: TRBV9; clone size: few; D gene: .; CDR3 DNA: TGTGCCAGCAGCGTAGGTACTATCGGCGAGACCCAGTACTTC; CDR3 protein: CASSVGTIGETQYF